This T cell receptor (beta chain) emerged from a study of blood T cell repertoires in COVID-19. CDR3 length: 14 amino acids. V lost 6 bases to trimming and J lost 2 bases; unmatched junction nucleotides: 4. Germline values: CDR1 ENHRY, CDR2 SYGVKD. Libraries were prepared by immunoSEQ multiplex PCR; TCRdb keeps only in-frame clonotypes and omits some of them. This table holds around 150,000 clones, 70% to 90% found once. Input material: PBMCs or T cells enriched from blood (not recorded which). This chain links TRBV10-3 with TRBJ1-3, with 7 bases matching TRBD1. This receptor was identified in a man between 40 and 49 years old who had recovered from COVID-19. The CDR3 spells CAIRLTGAGNTIYF. For the CDR3, the DNA is TGTGCCATCAGGTTAACAGGGGCTGGAAACACCATATATTTT.